Here is one T cell receptor (beta chain) with its context. The repertoire was sequenced with immunoSEQ multiplex PCR; TCRdb's copy has only in-frame clones and lacks some. The sample yields some 80,000 clones, 90% to 95% seen once. This entry is derived from a study of technical replicates of blood from a few donors. J was trimmed by 7 bases and V by 6 bases; bases with no gene match: 10. The CDR3 contains 14 residues. Germline values: CDR1 MNHEY, CDR2 SVGAGI. The chain joins TRBV6-5 to TRBJ2-7, with 9 bases that match TRBD2. Sequencing was carried out using T cells isolated from PBMCs. This receptor was obtained from a human donor in good health. CDR3 DNA: TGTGCCAGCAGAAAGACTAGCGGACCGTGGGAGCAGTACTTC. It codes for CASRKTSGPWEQYF.